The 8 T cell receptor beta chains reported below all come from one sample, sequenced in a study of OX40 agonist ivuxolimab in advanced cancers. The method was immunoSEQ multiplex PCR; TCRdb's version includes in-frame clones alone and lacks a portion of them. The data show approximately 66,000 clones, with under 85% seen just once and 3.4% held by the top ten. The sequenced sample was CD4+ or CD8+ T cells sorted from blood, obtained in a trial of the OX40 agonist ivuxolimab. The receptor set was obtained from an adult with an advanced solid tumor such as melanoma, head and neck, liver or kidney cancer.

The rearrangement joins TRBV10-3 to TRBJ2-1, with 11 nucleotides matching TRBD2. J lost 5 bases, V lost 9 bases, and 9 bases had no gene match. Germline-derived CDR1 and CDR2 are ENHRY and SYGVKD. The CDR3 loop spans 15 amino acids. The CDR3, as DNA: TGTGCCATGGCCTTGGGACTAGCGGATAACAATGAGCAGTTCTTC. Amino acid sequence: CAMALGLADNNEQFF.

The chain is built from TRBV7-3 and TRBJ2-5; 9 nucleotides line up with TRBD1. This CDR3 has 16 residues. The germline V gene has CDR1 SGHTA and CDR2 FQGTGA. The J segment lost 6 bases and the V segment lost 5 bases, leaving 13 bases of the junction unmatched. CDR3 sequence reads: CASSPDAADRGQTQYF. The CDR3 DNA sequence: TGTGCCAGCAGCCCCGACGCGGCGGACAGGGGTCAGACCCAGTACTTC.

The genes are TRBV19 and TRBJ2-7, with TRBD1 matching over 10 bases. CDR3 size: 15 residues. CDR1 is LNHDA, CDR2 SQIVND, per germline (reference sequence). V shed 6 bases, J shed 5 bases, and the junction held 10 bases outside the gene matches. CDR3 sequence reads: CASSARQGAVNEQYF. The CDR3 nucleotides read TGTGCCAGTAGCGCAAGACAGGGGGCCGTAAACGAGCAGTACTTC.

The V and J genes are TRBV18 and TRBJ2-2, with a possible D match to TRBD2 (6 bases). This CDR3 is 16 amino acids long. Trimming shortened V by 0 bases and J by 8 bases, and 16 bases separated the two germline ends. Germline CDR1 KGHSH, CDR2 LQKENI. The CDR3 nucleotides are TGTGCCAGCTCACCACCGAGGGACTCCCTAGGGGGGGAGCTGTTTTTT. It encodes CASSPPRDSLGGELFF.

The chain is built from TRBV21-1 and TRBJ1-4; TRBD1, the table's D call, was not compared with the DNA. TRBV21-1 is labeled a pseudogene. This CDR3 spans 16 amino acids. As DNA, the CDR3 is TGTGCCAGCACCAGCAAAGTCAGCCAGGGGTATGAAAAACTGTTTTTT. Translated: CASTSKVSQGYEKLFF.

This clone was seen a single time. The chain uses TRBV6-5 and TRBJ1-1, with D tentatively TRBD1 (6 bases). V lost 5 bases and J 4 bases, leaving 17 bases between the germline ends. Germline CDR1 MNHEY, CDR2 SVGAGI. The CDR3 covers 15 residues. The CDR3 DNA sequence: TGTGCCAGCAGTCGCGAACAGGGACCCGGCACTGAAGCTTTCTTT. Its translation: CASSREQGPGTEAFF.

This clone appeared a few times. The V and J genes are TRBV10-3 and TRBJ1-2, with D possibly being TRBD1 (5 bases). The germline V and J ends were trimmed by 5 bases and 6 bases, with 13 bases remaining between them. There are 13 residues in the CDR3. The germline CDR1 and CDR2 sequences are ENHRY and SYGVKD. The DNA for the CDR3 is TGTGCCATCAGTCCCACCAGAGGGGATGGCTACACCTTC. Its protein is CAISPTRGDGYTF.

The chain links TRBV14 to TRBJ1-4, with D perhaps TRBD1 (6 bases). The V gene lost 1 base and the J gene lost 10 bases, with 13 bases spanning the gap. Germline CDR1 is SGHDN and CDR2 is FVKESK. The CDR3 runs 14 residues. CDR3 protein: CASSQAGAQGKLFF. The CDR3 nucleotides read TGTGCCAGCAGCCAAGCAGGGGCGCAGGGAAAACTGTTTTTT. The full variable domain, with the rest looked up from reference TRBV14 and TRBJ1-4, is EAGVTQFPSHSVIEKGQTVTLRCDPISGHDNLYWYRRVMGKEIKFLLHFVKESKQDESGMPNNRFLAERTGGTYSTLKVQPAELEDSGVYFCASSQAGAQGKLFFGSGTQLSVL.